Reported below is one T cell receptor (beta chain). Germline V gene sequence: CDR1 LNHNV, CDR2 YYDKDF (reference sequence). The CDR3 is made up of 14 amino acids. With 1 base clipped from V and 4 bases from J, the junction kept 1 base outside the gene matches. The sample belongs to a study of blood T cell repertoires in COVID-19. Original methodology: The assay estimated nucleated cells by amplifying reference gene primers. Profiled with immunoSEQ multiplex PCR; TCRdb holds only in-frame clones, not every one. V, J and clone size derive from that table, while D and trimming were established from the DNA sequence. Counted here are 140,000 or so clones, roughly 80% occurring once; the ten biggest clones make up approximately 1.8%. Those designated as exposed participants met a COVID-19 case within 2 weeks before study entry.

This clonotype was obtained from a woman under 30 who had been exposed to COVID-19. V usage is TRBV15 and J usage is TRBJ1-5; 7 bases agree with TRBD1. The sequencing sample was made of PBMCs or T cells enriched from blood (not recorded which). For the CDR3, the DNA is TGTGCCACCAGCAGAGGACAGGGAAATCAGCCCCAGCATTTT. Amino acids: CATSRGQGNQPQHF.